This T cell receptor beta chain was profiled in a study of T cells expressing NK-cell markers. Study-wide results and caveats: Expanded NKG2C+ T cell clones were not confirmed as HCMV-specific. Similarly, these clonotypes led the CD3+CD56-NKG2C+ fraction as well in a few donors.

The CDR3 is made up of 13 amino acids. Note on this clonotype: The antigen is unknown.

TCR beta cDNA was generated via 5'RACE template switching incorporating UMIs. From its re-call of the 5' RACE reads, TCRdb lists each CDR3 protein once, without DNA. This sample contains about 460,000 distinct CDR3 sequences. This sequence was found in a woman in her fifties or sixties in good health. Sequencing was performed on blood T cells: a sorted CD56 or NKG2C T cell subset, CD4+ or CD8+ T cells, or bulk PBMC T cells (not recorded which). The chain has TRBV21-1 and TRBJ2-3. TRBV21-1 is a listed pseudogene. CDR3 residues: CASTQKSTDTQYF.